The 18 T cell receptor beta chains presented below share a single source sample, sequenced in a study of naive and memory T cell subsets. Two oligonucleotides, mixed equimolar, formed the beta constant-region primer covering TRBC1 and TRBC2. Four rounds of PCR amplified the ligated cDNA using nested alpha and beta constant-region primers plus SP2. TCRdb recomputed calls from the UMI-ligation and nested PCR reads with MiXCR, one row per CDR3 protein. Of about 10,000 distinct CDR3 sequences in the sample, 4.5% to 7% were seen once. The sequencing input was CD4+ TEMRA cells from blood. Subset defined: effector memory re-expressing CD45RA, CD45RA+ CD27-. The receptors here all came from a human donor in good health.

Ten or more counts support this clonotype. The chain links TRBV12-3 or TRBV12-4 to TRBJ2-7, with 7 bases aligning to TRBD1. CDR3 length: 13 amino acids. Losses at the gene ends were 6 bases for V and 3 bases for J; bases not matched to a gene: 5. The CDR3 spells CASRPTGIYEQYF. CDR3 bases: TGTGCCAGCAGACCGACAGGGATCTACGAGCAGTACTTC.

The genes are TRBV19 and TRBJ2-2; 9 nucleotides match TRBD1. The CDR3 spans 17 residues. Germline V lookup: CDR1 LNHDA, CDR2 SQIVND (reference sequence). V was pared by 4 bases and J by 0 bases, with 6 bases of the junction left unmatched. The DNA of the CDR3 is TGTGCCAGTAGTAACCCTAACAGGGGGCCGAACACCGGGGAGCTGTTTTTT. Translation gives CASSNPNRGPNTGELFF.

This clonotype appeared many times. This chain joins TRBV18 and TRBJ2-3, with TRBD2 matching 10 bases. The germline gives CDR1 KGHSH, CDR2 LQKENI. The CDR3 runs to 16 residues. V dropped 5 bases and J dropped 2; count of bases not matched to a gene: 7. For the CDR3, the DNA is TGTGCCAGCTCAACTAGGACTAGCGGATTCACAGATACGCAGTATTTT. Amino acids: CASSTRTSGFTDTQYF. Variable domain in full (rest from reference TRBV18 and TRBJ2-3): NAGVMQNPRHLVRRRGQEARLRCSPMKGHSHVYWYRQLPEEGLKFMVYLQKENIIDESGMPKERFSAEFPKEGPSILRIQQVVRGDSAAYFCASSTRTSGFTDTQYFGPGTRLTVL.

This clonotype was seen ten or more times. The chain is built from TRBV30 and TRBJ2-2, with unresolved D. V dropped 3 bases and J dropped 4 bases, with 9 bases sitting between them. The CDR3 is made up of 13 amino acids. The germline gives CDR1 GTSNPN, CDR2 SVGIG (reference sequence). CDR3 coding DNA: TGTGCCTGGAGGGTATTGGGCACCGGGGAGCTGTTTTTT. Residues: CAWRVLGTGELFF.

The rearrangement links TRBV6-2 or TRBV6-3 to TRBJ2-3; D could derive from TRBD1 or TRBD2 (5 bases each). The CDR3 covers 15 residues. The V gene's germline CDR1 is MNHEY and CDR2 SVGEGT. V dropped 0 bases and J dropped 0 bases, with 7 bases sitting between them. The CDR3 loop is CASSYSGGSTDTQYF. CDR3 sequence (DNA): TGTGCCAGCAGTTACTCTGGGGGTAGCACAGATACGCAGTATTTT.

This clonotype came up a few times. The CDR3 sequence is CASSFLAAYNEQFF. CDR3 nucleotide sequence: TGCGCCAGCAGCTTCCTAGCAGCCTACAATGAGCAGTTCTTC. The chain combines TRBV5-1 with TRBJ2-1; possible D gene TRBD2, 5 bases. The germline CDR1 and CDR2 sequences are SGHRS and YFSETQ. This CDR3 is 14 amino acids long. V was pared by 2 bases and J by 2 bases, with 8 bases between.

At least ten counts were recorded for this clonotype. The CDR3: CSGRVAQETQYF. For the CDR3, the DNA is TGCAGCGGTCGGGTTGCCCAAGAGACCCAGTACTTC. V and J are TRBV29-1 and TRBJ2-5; D is unresolved. This CDR3 comprises 12 residues. The germline CDR1 and CDR2 sequences are SQVTM and ANQGSEA. V was cut by 7 bases and J by 1 base, with 10 bases left in between.

A few counts support this clonotype. This chain uses TRBV24-1 with TRBJ1-2; maybe TRBD1 (6 bases). The length of the CDR3 is 13 residues. Germline V lookup: CDR1 KGHDR, CDR2 SFDVKD. V dropped 1 base and J dropped 8 bases, with 10 bases sitting between them. The CDR3 DNA is TGTGCCACCAGTGATTTTGGGGGGCTCGGCTACACCTTC. Encoded protein: CATSDFGGLGYTF.

This sequence joins TRBV28 and TRBJ2-3, with 9 bases aligning to TRBD2. CDR3 length equals 15 residues. J was trimmed by 3 bases and V by 6 bases; bases with no gene match: 7. Germline assignment: CDR1 MDHEN and CDR2 SYDVKM. CDR3 region: CASRPESGRTDTQYF. The CDR3 DNA reads as TGTGCCAGCAGGCCCGAGAGCGGGAGGACAGATACGCAGTATTTT.

The chain uses TRBV4-2 and TRBJ2-3, with 12 positions matching TRBD2. Germline V CDR1 and CDR2: LGHNA, YNFKEQ. The CDR3 covers 17 residues. The trim removed 5 bases at V and 0 bases at J, leaving 6 bases unmatched. For the CDR3, the DNA is TGTGCCAGCAGCGTCCGACTAGCGGGGGCTAGCACAGATACGCAGTATTTT. It codes for CASSVRLAGASTDTQYF.

In this sample, this clonotype turned up a few times. The rearrangement joins TRBV6-1 to TRBJ2-4; the D gene is possibly TRBD2 (6 bases). V was shortened by 11 bases and J by 0 bases, with 29 bases between the two germline ends. The germline V gene encodes CDR1 MNHNS and CDR2 SASEGT. This CDR3 is 19 amino acids long. CDR3 in DNA: TGTGCCGCGCCCCCTGATGAGCGGGTCTCACTTTTAGCCAAAAACATTCAGTACTTC. This gives the protein CAAPPDERVSLLAKNIQYF.

This clonotype was seen at least ten times. This chain links TRBV19 with TRBJ2-4; perhaps D is TRBD1 or TRBD2 (5 bases each). V was trimmed by 6 bases and J by 8 bases, leaving 14 bases between them. This CDR3 has 13 residues. CDR1 LNHDA and CDR2 SQIVND come from the germline V gene (reference sequence). The CDR3 loop reads CASRVGRDHIQYF. CDR3 coding DNA: TGTGCCAGTAGGGTCGGCAGGGACCACATTCAGTACTTC.

This clonotype is termed medium-sized. The rearrangement uses TRBV6-2 or TRBV6-3 and TRBJ1-2; D is unresolved. The V end was cut by 7 bases, the J end by 4 bases, with 7 bases between. The CDR3 is 11 residues long. Germline V gives CDR1 MNHEY, CDR2 SVGEGT. The chain's CDR3 is CASTARYGYTF. The CDR3 DNA follows: TGTGCCAGCACGGCCCGCTATGGCTACACCTTC.

This clonotype was seen more than once but under ten times. The V and J genes are TRBV4-2 and TRBJ1-2; D is ambiguous. There are 13 residues in the CDR3. Germline assignment: CDR1 LGHNA and CDR2 YNFKEQ. The V gene lost 7 bases and the J gene lost 1 base, with 10 bases spanning the gap. CDR3 sequence: CASTGISNYGYTF. In DNA, the CDR3 is TGTGCCAGCACCGGGATAAGTAACTATGGCTACACCTTC.

This clonotype was detected ten times or more. The chain joins TRBV7-8 to TRBJ2-3, with 7 bases identical to TRBD1. V trimming: 5 bases; J trimming: 2 bases; junction bases outside the gene matches: 7. The V gene's germline CDR1 is SGHVS and CDR2 FQNEAQ. This CDR3 is built from 15 residues. The chain's CDR3 is CASSARDRPTDTQYF. The DNA for the CDR3 is TGTGCCAGCAGCGCTAGGGACAGACCCACAGATACGCAGTATTTT. Complete variable domain (other parts from reference TRBV7-8 and TRBJ2-3): GAGVSQSPRYKVAKRGQDVALRCDPISGHVSLFWYQQALGQGPEFLTYFQNEAQLDKSGLPSDRFFAERPEGSVSTLKIQRTQQEDSAVYLCASSARDRPTDTQYFGPGTRLTVL.

This chain joins TRBV18 and TRBJ2-7; D is uncertain. V gave up 1 base and J gave up 3 bases, with 7 bases separating them. Germline-derived CDR1 and CDR2 are KGHSH and LQKENI. The CDR3 consists of 13 residues. CDR3 region: CASSPQASYEQYF. CDR3 nucleotides: TGTGCCAGCTCACCACAGGCTAGCTACGAGCAGTACTTC.

This clonotype was seen many times. V usage is TRBV24-1 and J usage is TRBJ1-2; 8 positions agree with TRBD1. Germline lookup yields CDR1 KGHDR and CDR2 SFDVKD. The CDR3 sequence is 17 residues long. V was clipped by 2 bases and J by 3 bases; unmatched bases: 10. The DNA for the CDR3 is TGTGCCACCAGTGATTCGCGGACAGGGCCGGGGGACTATGGCTACACCTTC. Amino acid sequence: CATSDSRTGPGDYGYTF.

Comments on this clonotype: One end of the junction varies from germline; a read error may be responsible. The chain has TRBV11-2 and TRBJ2-5; TRBD1 or TRBD2 may be the D gene (7 bases each). Germline assignment: CDR1 SGHAT and CDR2 FQNNGV. The CDR3 extends over 17 amino acids. The CDR3 nucleotides read TGTGCCAGCAGCTTAGGGACAGGTCCCCAGGGGCGGGAGACCCAGTGCTTC. Residues: CASSLGTGPQGRETQCF.